One and the same sample provided the 30 T cell receptor beta chains below, sequenced in a study of blood T cell repertoires in COVID-19. TCRdb's table, derived via immunoSEQ multiplex PCR, lists solely in-frame clones and lacks some. The sample includes roughly 97,000 clones, 80% to 90% of them seen just once. Sequencing was carried out using peripheral blood. These receptor sequences come from a man aged 60 to 69 with acute or convalescent COVID-19.

The chain couples TRBV11-2 to TRBJ2-4, with 7 bases matching TRBD1. CDR3 length: 15 residues. Unmatched junction bases numbered 5, after V lost 0 bases and J lost 6 bases. Germline CDR1 and CDR2: SGHAT and FQNNGV. In DNA, the CDR3 is TGTGCCAGCAGCTTAGATCGATCAGGGGGAAACATTCAGTACTTC. Protein sequence: CASSLDRSGGNIQYF.

The gene calls are TRBV7-2 and TRBJ2-7; 7 bases agree with TRBD2. Germline V CDR1 and CDR2: SGHTA, FQGNSA. Losses at the gene ends were 6 bases for V and 6 bases for J; bases not matched to a gene: 8. CDR3 size: 13 residues. The CDR3 is CASSSGLYSEQYF. CDR3 DNA: TGTGCCAGCAGTAGCGGGTTATACTCCGAGCAGTACTTC.

The chain joins TRBV19 to TRBJ1-5; TRBD1 is a possible D gene (6 bases). V dropped 1 base and J dropped 3 bases, with 13 bases sitting between them. From germline, CDR1 is LNHDA and CDR2 SQIVND (reference sequence). The CDR3 is 16 amino acids. The CDR3 loop reads CASSIGIGGNNQPQHF. The CDR3 nucleotides read TGTGCCAGTAGTATAGGGATAGGGGGTAACAATCAGCCCCAGCATTTT.

The chain employs TRBV19 and TRBJ1-2; no clear D gene. V lost 3 bases and J 8 bases, leaving 10 bases between the germline ends. There are 12 residues in the CDR3. The V gene's germline CDR1 is LNHDA and CDR2 SQIVND (reference sequence). The chain's CDR3 is CASSMSLKGYTF. The DNA for the CDR3 is TGTGCCAGTAGTATGAGCCTGAAGGGCTACACCTTC.

The chain carries TRBV28 and TRBJ1-3, with D uncertain. Germline loops: CDR1 MDHEN, CDR2 SYDVKM. CDR3 length: 14 residues. V was clipped by 7 bases and J by 0 bases, with 10 bases between them. The CDR3 loop is CASIRGSSGNTIYF. The DNA for the CDR3 is TGTGCCAGCATAAGAGGAAGCTCTGGAAACACCATATATTTT. Full variable domain (rest looked up from reference TRBV28 and TRBJ1-3): DVKVTQSSRYLVKRTGEKVFLECVQDMDHENMFWYRQDPGLGLRLIYFSYDVKMKEKGDIPEGYSVSREKKERFSLILESASTNQTSMYLCASIRGSSGNTIYFGEGSWLTVV.

This chain joins TRBV18 and TRBJ1-4, with TRBD1 identical over 9 bases. This CDR3 is 16 amino acids long. Looked up from germline, CDR1 is KGHSH and CDR2 is LQKENI. J gave up 8 bases and V 2 bases, and 9 bases lay outside the gene matches. In DNA, the CDR3 is TGTGCCAGCTCACCAGTCACAGGGGGCGCGGGAGAAAAACTGTTTTTT. The encoded protein is CASSPVTGGAGEKLFF.

This chain joins TRBV27 and TRBJ1-2; TRBD1 might be the D (5 bases). The CDR3 spans 14 residues. Germline V gene sequence: CDR1 MNHEY, CDR2 SMNVEV (reference sequence). Trimming removed 2 bases from V and 4 bases from J, with 11 bases in between. The CDR3 DNA is TGTGCCAGCAGTTTAAGCCGAACAGGCTATGGCTACACCTTC. It is translated as CASSLSRTGYGYTF.

This sequence joins TRBV27 and TRBJ1-3; D possibly corresponds to TRBD1 (5 bases). The CDR3 totals 14 residues. Germline CDR1 reads MNHEY; CDR2 reads SMNVEV (reference sequence). Between the trimmed V and J ends, which lost 2 bases and 8 bases, there was a span of 13 bases. The CDR3 region is CASSLMGGQDTIYF. CDR3 in DNA: TGTGCCAGCAGTTTAATGGGGGGTCAGGACACCATATATTTT.

This clone was seen once. The rearrangement links TRBV30 to TRBJ1-2; TRBD1 agrees at 8 bases. This CDR3 comprises 15 residues. J gave up 8 bases and V 1 base, and 12 bases lay outside the gene matches. CDR1 and CDR2 (germline): GTSNPN, SVGIG (reference sequence). The CDR3 DNA is TGTGCCTGGAGTGCGCCCGGGGCAGGGGGCCGGGGCTACACCTTC. This sequence encodes CAWSAPGAGGRGYTF.

This chain joins TRBV18 and TRBJ2-5; TRBD2 agrees at 10 bases. Germline CDR1 and CDR2: KGHSH and LQKENI. V shed 3 bases, J shed 5 bases, and the junction held 6 bases outside the gene matches. The CDR3 has 15 residues. The CDR3 sequence: CASSPSSGGRETQYF. Here the CDR3 DNA reads TGTGCCAGCTCACCCTCTAGCGGGGGTCGGGAGACCCAGTACTTC.

For the CDR3, the DNA is TGTGCCAGCAGCTTCACCAGCGGGAGGGCGGGAGAGACCCAGTACTTC. This gives the protein CASSFTSGRAGETQYF. The chain carries TRBV7-2 and TRBJ2-5, with 10 bases aligning to TRBD2. The CDR3 contains 16 residues. The germline V gene encodes CDR1 SGHTA and CDR2 FQGNSA. With V trimmed by 3 bases and J by 4 bases, 8 bases remained unmatched.

The chain carries TRBV19 and TRBJ2-7; D possibly corresponds to TRBD1 (6 bases). This CDR3 is built from 14 residues. V was clipped by 6 bases and J by 3 bases, with 15 bases between them. Germline CDR1 and CDR2: LNHDA and SQIVND (reference sequence). The CDR3 sequence: CASSNGQKFYEQYF. In DNA form, the CDR3 reads TGTGCCAGTAGCAATGGACAGAAATTCTACGAGCAGTACTTC.

This chain connects TRBV7-9 to TRBJ1-1; 7 bases line up with TRBD1. This CDR3 spans 14 amino acids. Germline V lookup: CDR1 SEHNR, CDR2 FQNEAQ (reference sequence). V shed 10 bases and J 0 bases; nucleotides not matched to a gene: 8. The CDR3: CATVKGQMNTEAFF. Written as DNA, the CDR3 is TGTGCCACCGTAAAGGGACAGATGAACACTGAAGCTTTCTTT. The full variable domain, completed using reference TRBV7-9 and TRBJ1-1, is DTGVSQNPRHKITKRGQNVTFRCDPISEHNRLYWYRQTLGQGPEFLTYFQNEAQLEKSRLLSDRFSAERPKGSFSTLEIQRTEQGDSAMYLCATVKGQMNTEAFFGQGTRLTVV.

The chain carries TRBV11-1 and TRBJ2-3; possible D gene TRBD1, 6 bases. Trimming removed 2 bases from V and 0 bases from J, with 12 bases in between. The CDR3 is 16 residues long. Germline CDR1 SGHAT, CDR2 FQDESV (reference sequence). CDR3 DNA sequence: TGTGCCAGCAGCTTACGAGGGGACACAAGCACAGATACGCAGTATTTT. Translating it yields CASSLRGDTSTDTQYF.

The V gene is TRBV6-5, the J gene TRBJ1-1, with D possibly TRBD1 on 6 matching bases. Between the trimmed V and J ends, which lost 0 bases and 7 bases, there was a span of 9 bases. The CDR3 contains 13 residues. Germline V gene data show CDR1 as MNHEY and CDR2 as SVGAGI. CDR3 DNA: TGTGCCAGCAGTTACTCGGACAGAAGTGAAGCTTTCTTT. Its protein product is CASSYSDRSEAFF.

The J gene is TRBJ1-1, the V gene TRBV5-4, with a weak D call TRBD1 (5 bases). V was pared by 1 base and J by 1 base, with 11 bases between. The CDR3 consists of 15 residues. CDR1 is SGHNT and CDR2 is YYREEE in the germline V gene (reference sequence). The CDR3 here is CASSLRQSRNTEAFF. CDR3 bases: TGTGCCAGCAGCTTGAGACAGAGTAGGAACACTGAAGCTTTCTTT.

The chain has TRBV27 and TRBJ2-1; 13 nucleotides match TRBD2. Germline V CDR1 and CDR2: MNHEY, SMNVEV (reference sequence). The CDR3 has 15 residues. V shed 3 bases, J shed 5 bases, and the junction held 1 base outside the gene matches. This CDR3 is CASSFGTSGNNEQFF. The CDR3 nucleotides are TGTGCCAGCAGTTTTGGGACTAGCGGGAACAATGAGCAGTTCTTC.

V usage is TRBV21-1 and J usage is TRBJ2-7; the table's D call, TRBD2, has no DNA check behind it. TRBV21-1 is described as a pseudogene. The CDR3 spans 14 residues. CDR3 protein: CASSKPAEGGEQYF. CDR3 sequence (DNA): TGTGCCAGCAGCAAACCGGCGGAGGGCGGCGAGCAGTACTTC.

The genes are TRBV18 and TRBJ1-3, with a weak D call TRBD1 (6 bases). Germline loops: CDR1 KGHSH, CDR2 LQKENI. Trimming cost V 3 bases and J 8 bases, with 14 bases left between them. The CDR3 runs 14 residues. CDR3 loop: CASSPPGTPYTIYF. DNA of the CDR3: TGTGCCAGCTCACCTCCCGGGACACCCTACACCATATATTTT.

The chain links TRBV7-8 to TRBJ2-7; perhaps TRBD1 as D (5 bases). Germline V lookup: CDR1 SGHVS, CDR2 FQNEAQ. The CDR3 is 12 residues long. Trimming took 5 bases from V and 4 from J, leaving 9 bases between them. CDR3 protein: CASSRTGYEQYF. For the CDR3, the DNA is TGTGCCAGCAGCCGAACAGGATACGAGCAGTACTTC.

The chain joins TRBV4-2 to TRBJ2-5; perhaps TRBD1 as D (6 bases). Germline CDR1 is LGHNA and CDR2 is YNFKEQ. The ends were cut back, 4 bases at V and 4 bases at J, with 19 bases in the middle. The CDR3 is 16 amino acids. The CDR3 nucleotides read TGTGCCAGCAGCCCAGGGGCAGCGAATGAGCGAGAGACCCAGTACTTC. Amino acid sequence: CASSPGAANERETQYF.

This clone has a single count. This rearrangement joins TRBV25-1 to TRBJ1-6; 7 bases are a match to TRBD1. The CDR3 runs 15 residues. Germline CDR1 MGHDK, CDR2 SYGVNS. Trimming at V came to 8 bases and at J to 3 bases, leaving 7 bases not matched to a gene. The CDR3 loop is CASSSGQIYNSPLHF. CDR3 sequence (DNA): TGTGCCAGCTCTTCGGGACAGATCTATAATTCACCCCTCCACTTT.

This chain links TRBV4-1 with TRBJ2-7, with 12 bases lining up with TRBD2. The CDR3 consists of 18 residues. Germline CDR1 reads MGHRA; CDR2 reads YSYEKL. V trimming: 2 bases; J trimming: 6 bases; junction bases outside the gene matches: 14. The DNA for the CDR3 is TGCGCCAGCAGCCAACGACTAGCGGGGGCTCTGACGGCCCCCGAGCAGTACTTC. Translated: CASSQRLAGALTAPEQYF.

The genes are TRBV10-1 and TRBJ2-3; possible D gene TRBD2, 6 bases. The CDR3 spans 17 residues. Germline assignment: CDR1 WNHNN and CDR2 SYGVQD (reference sequence). The germline V and J ends were trimmed by 11 bases and 0 bases, with 24 bases remaining between them. CDR3 nucleotides: TGCGCCGCTCCAAGAGGGATTAGCGGTACTAGCACAGATACGCAGTATTTT. Amino acids: CAAPRGISGTSTDTQYF.

This clone was seen only a few times. The chain couples TRBV27 to TRBJ1-2; D is perhaps TRBD1 (5 bases). V lost 2 bases to trimming and J lost 6 bases, with 10 bases between them. The length of the CDR3 is 13 residues. The germline CDR1 and CDR2 sequences are MNHEY and SMNVEV (reference sequence). CDR3 sequence reads: CASSLGAGHGYTF. As DNA, the CDR3 is TGTGCCAGCAGTTTAGGGGCAGGGCATGGCTACACCTTC.

The chain employs TRBV28 and TRBJ2-3; D not certain. Germline values: CDR1 MDHEN, CDR2 SYDVKM. Trimming removed 6 bases from V and 2 bases from J, with 6 bases in between. This CDR3 comprises 12 residues. This CDR3 reads CASSKFTDTQYF. The CDR3, as DNA: TGTGCCAGCAGCAAATTCACAGATACGCAGTATTTT.

The chain carries TRBV2 and TRBJ1-1; 7 bases align to TRBD1. CDR3 length: 14 residues. The trim removed 8 bases at V and 5 bases at J, leaving 11 bases unmatched. Looked up from germline, CDR1 is SNHLY and CDR2 is FYNNEI. The DNA for the CDR3 is TGTGCCAGCGGCGTAGACAGGGCAGGGACTGAAGCTTTCTTT. This gives the protein CASGVDRAGTEAFF.

The V and J genes are TRBV28 and TRBJ2-1, with 10 bases matching TRBD2. The V and J ends lost 7 bases and 10 bases, in that order; junction bases with no gene match: 13. CDR3 size: 15 residues. Germline V gives CDR1 MDHEN, CDR2 SYDVKM. The CDR3 region has the DNA TGTGCCAGCAACCGTGAAGCGGGAGGGCCCCGGGAGCAGTTCTTC. It codes for CASNREAGGPREQFF.

The rearrangement joins TRBV20-1 to TRBJ2-1; D is unclear. CDR3 length equals 12 residues. Trimming cost V 3 bases and J 5 bases, with 8 bases left between them. From germline, CDR1 is DFQATT and CDR2 SNEGSKA (reference sequence). CDR3 nucleotide sequence: TGCAGTGCTAGTCTAGTTGACAATGAGCAGTTCTTC. This codes for CSASLVDNEQFF.

This rearrangement joins TRBV7-8 to TRBJ2-3; the D gene is possibly TRBD2 (6 bases). The germline V gene encodes CDR1 SGHVS and CDR2 FQNEAQ. V was cut by 3 bases and J by 0 bases, with 7 bases left in between. The CDR3 runs to 14 residues. The CDR3 sequence: CASSFSGSTDTQYF. CDR3 nucleotides: TGTGCCAGCAGCTTCAGCGGGAGCACAGATACGCAGTATTTT. The full variable domain, with the rest looked up from reference TRBV7-8 and TRBJ2-3, is GAGVSQSPRYKVAKRGQDVALRCDPISGHVSLFWYQQALGQGPEFLTYFQNEAQLDKSGLPSDRFFAERPEGSVSTLKIQRTQQEDSAVYLCASSFSGSTDTQYFGPGTRLTVL.